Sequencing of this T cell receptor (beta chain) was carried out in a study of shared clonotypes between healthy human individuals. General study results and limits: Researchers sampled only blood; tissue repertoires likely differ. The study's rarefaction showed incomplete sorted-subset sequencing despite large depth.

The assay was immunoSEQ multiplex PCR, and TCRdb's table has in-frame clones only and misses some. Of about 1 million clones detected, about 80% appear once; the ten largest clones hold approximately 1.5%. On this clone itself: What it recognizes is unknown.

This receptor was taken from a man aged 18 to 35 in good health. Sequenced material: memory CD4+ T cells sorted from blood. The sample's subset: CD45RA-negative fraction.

This CDR3 is CASSLAQGPNTEAFF. The CDR3 coding sequence is TGTGCCAGCAGCTTAGCGCAGGGACCGAACACTGAAGCTTTCTTT. This chain uses TRBV7-9 with TRBJ1-1, with D perhaps matching TRBD1 (5 bases). The CDR3 has 15 amino acids. Trimming removed 0 bases from V and 1 base from J, with 9 bases in between. Per germline, CDR1 SEHNR and CDR2 FQNEAQ (reference sequence).